This is a list of T cell receptor beta chains from one sample in a study of Tregs in tolerant kidney transplant recipients. Clones were sequenced by immunoSEQ multiplex PCR, and TCRdb holds only the in-frame ones, with some missing. The sample has 50,000 to 80,000 clones, 95% to 98% seen once. Sequenced here: Tregs from blood, sampled before the transplant. All receptors come from a human donor who received a combined kidney and bone marrow transplant. Both conserved end residues are part of each CDR3. Fields, in order: D gene, clone size, V gene, J gene, CDR3 DNA, CDR3 protein. A D gene is named only where the DNA matches it firmly. Rows give clone size only sometimes, using once, few, many, or a class for an expanded clone.

-,-,TRBV5-1,TRBJ1-2,TGCGCCAGCAGCTTGGCCGCAGGAACCTATGGCTACACCTTC,CASSLAAGTYGYTF
TRBD2,-,TRBV6-5,TRBJ2-5,TGTGCCAGCAGCAAAGCGGGGTCCGTCGAGACCCAGTACTTC,CASSKAGSVETQYF
TRBD1,-,TRBV19,TRBJ1-2,TGTGCCAGCCAAAGGACAGGGCCAATCTATGGCTACACCTTC,CASQRTGPIYGYTF
TRBD1,-,TRBV19,TRBJ2-1,TGTGCCAGTAGTGAATCCAGGGGGTCCGATGAGCAGTTCTTC,CASSESRGSDEQFF
-,-,TRBV28,TRBJ2-1,TGTGCCAGCAGTTCACAGAAATCTCTACTCGGTGGCGTGAATGAGCAGTTCTTC,CASSSQKSLLGGVNEQFF
TRBD1,-,TRBV11-2,TRBJ2-7,TGTGCCAGCAGTTCAACAGGGGTCTCCTACGAGCAGTACTTC,CASSSTGVSYEQYF
TRBD2,-,TRBV25-1,TRBJ2-1,TGTGCCAGCAGTGGGGTAGCGGGGGGCCAAAAATACAATGAGCAGTTCTTC,CASSGVAGGQKYNEQFF
TRBD1,-,TRBV30,TRBJ1-2,TGTGCCTGGTCAAGACAGGGGGCCTATGGCTACACCTTC,CAWSRQGAYGYTF
TRBD2,once,TRBV12-5,TRBJ2-7,TGTGCTAGTGCGGGAGGCGCCTACGAGCAGTACTTC,CASAGGAYEQYF
TRBD1,-,TRBV6-5,TRBJ1-2,TGTGCCAGCAGTTACTCTCCAGGGGGCTACTATGGCTACACCTTC,CASSYSPGGYYGYTF
TRBD2,-,TRBV29-1,TRBJ2-1,TGCAGCGGAGGTCATCTTCGGCTAGCGGGAGGGCCACCCTACAATGAGCAGTTCTTC,CSGGHLRLAGGPPYNEQFF
TRBD1,-,TRBV19,TRBJ2-1,TGTGCCAGTAGTACAACCGGGACAGGAAACAATGAGCAGTTCTTC,CASSTTGTGNNEQFF
-,-,TRBV5-1,TRBJ1-2,TGCGCCAGCAGCTTGGCCGGGGTCGATGGCTACACCTTC,CASSLAGVDGYTF
TRBD1,-,TRBV15,TRBJ2-4,TGTGCCACCAGCAGAGGCGGACAGGGGGCCAAAAACATTCAGTACTTC,CATSRGGQGAKNIQYF
-,-,TRBV6-1,TRBJ2-7,TGTGCCAGCAGTGAGTGGAGAGGGCTGGACGAGCAGTACTTC,CASSEWRGLDEQYF
TRBD1,-,TRBV4-3,TRBJ1-5,TGCGCCAGCAGCCAAAACAGGGGAGTTGGCAATCAGCCCCAGCATTTT,CASSQNRGVGNQPQHF
-,-,TRBV5-6,TRBJ1-1,TGTGCCAGCAGGTTGTGGGTGCCGGGGACTGAAGCTTTCTTT,CASRLWVPGTEAFF
-,few,TRBV6-5,TRBJ2-2,TGTGCCAGCAGCTCCGGGAGTTCGAACGCCGGGGAGCTGTTTTTT,CASSSGSSNAGELFF
-,-,TRBV2,TRBJ1-3,TGTGCCAGCAGATCGGGAGATAGTGGAAACACCATATATTTT,CASRSGDSGNTIYF
TRBD1,-,TRBV2,TRBJ1-2,TGTGCCAGCAGTACGACAGGGGGGGGCTATGGCTACACCTTC,CASSTTGGGYGYTF
TRBD2,-,TRBV27,TRBJ2-7,TGTGCCAGCAGTTTAAGACTAGCGGAGGCCTACGAGCAGTACTTC,CASSLRLAEAYEQYF
TRBD2,-,TRBV7-3,TRBJ2-3,TGTGCCAGCAGGGATGGGACTAGCGGGGGGCGGCCAGATACGCAGTATTTT,CASRDGTSGGRPDTQYF
-,-,TRBV18,TRBJ2-7,TGTGCCAGCTCACTCAGCGGCTACGAGCAGTACTTC,CASSLSGYEQYF
-,-,TRBV5-4,TRBJ2-6,TGTGCCAGCAGCGGCAGGCACATGAGCTCTGGGGCCAACGTCCTGACTTTC,CASSGRHMSSGANVLTF
-,few,TRBV4-2,TRBJ1-2,TGTGCCAGCAGCCTCGCCCAGTCAAGCGGTCCTAACTATGGCTACACCTTC,CASSLAQSSGPNYGYTF
TRBD1,-,TRBV18,TRBJ2-7,TGTGCCAGCTCACCAAGACAGGGGGGGACCCCCTACGAGCAGTACTTC,CASSPRQGGTPYEQYF
-,-,TRBV21-1,TRBJ2-1,TGTGCCAGCAGCAGGGAACCGGGACTAGGGGTTTTCAATGAGCAGTTCTTC,CASSREPGLGVFNEQFF
-,once,TRBV28,TRBJ1-1,TGTGCCAGCAGTTCTACGACCGGGACACCTAACACTGAAGCTTTCTTT,CASSSTTGTPNTEAFF
TRBD2,-,TRBV6-5,TRBJ2-7,TGTGCCAGCAGTTACTCGCGACTAGCGGGTTTCTACGAGCAGTACTTC,CASSYSRLAGFYEQYF
TRBD2,-,TRBV5-1,TRBJ2-2,TGCGCCAGCAGCGTCATAGCGGGAACCGGGGAGCTGTTTTTT,CASSVIAGTGELFF
-,-,TRBV5-4,TRBJ2-3,TGTGCCAGCAGCCCCGGTGGCGTAACGGCCCTAGGTACGCAGTATTTT,CASSPGGVTALGTQYF
-,-,TRBV5-4,TRBJ2-7,TGTGCCAGCAGCTCCACCTACGAGCAGTACTTC,CASSSTYEQYF
-,-,TRBV27,TRBJ2-1,TGTGCCAGCAGTTATAACTACAACAATGAGCAGTTCTTC,CASSYNYNNEQFF
-,-,TRBV15,TRBJ2-2,TGTGCCACCAGCAGAGATCGGGGTATGGGGTTTAACACCGGGGAGCTGTTTTTT,CATSRDRGMGFNTGELFF
TRBD1,-,TRBV27,TRBJ1-2,TGTGCCAGCAGTCGACAGGGAAACTATGGCTACACCTTC,CASSRQGNYGYTF
-,-,TRBV10-3,TRBJ2-7,TGTGCCATCAGTGGCCAGGATCGAAGCTCCTACGAGCAGTACTTC,CAISGQDRSSYEQYF
TRBD1,few,TRBV28,TRBJ2-7,TGTGCCAGCAGCAACTGGGACAGAAAGTACGAGCAGTACTTC,CASSNWDRKYEQYF
-,-,TRBV2,TRBJ2-1,TGTGCCAGCAGTGTGGTTCAGGGGACGTTCTTC,CASSVVQGTFF
TRBD2,-,TRBV5-4,TRBJ2-7,TGTGCCAGCAGCCGCGGACTAGCGGGATCTACCGACGAGCAGTACTTC,CASSRGLAGSTDEQYF
-,-,TRBV7-2,TRBJ1-5,TGTGCCAGCAGCCGGGGGACTGGGCAGCCCCAGCATTTT,CASSRGTGQPQHF
-,once,TRBV7-2,TRBJ2-3,TGTGCCAGCAGCTTAGGGTTCAGGGCAAGATCAGATACGCAGTATTTT,CASSLGFRARSDTQYF
-,-,TRBV18,TRBJ2-1,TGTGCCAGCTCACCCTTGACTGAGACCTACAATGAGCAGTTCTTC,CASSPLTETYNEQFF
-,-,TRBV5-1,TRBJ2-2,TGCGCCAGCAGTTCAGGGCGCACGAACACCGGGGAGCTGTTTTTT,CASSSGRTNTGELFF
TRBD2,-,TRBV15,TRBJ2-3,TGTGCCACCAGCAGCCTAGCGGGAGCGAGAGATACGCAGTATTTT,CATSSLAGARDTQYF
TRBD1,-,TRBV7-8,TRBJ1-2,TGTGCCAGCAGCTTACAGGGGGACTATGGCTACACCTTC,CASSLQGDYGYTF
TRBD1,-,TRBV5-1,TRBJ1-2,TGCGCCAGCAGCTTCTCGTCACAGGGGAACCGCGGCTACACCTTC,CASSFSSQGNRGYTF
-,-,TRBV7-8,TRBJ2-7,TGTGCCAGCAGCTTAACATATTACAGGGATTCCTACGAGCAGTACTTC,CASSLTYYRDSYEQYF
TRBD1,-,TRBV6-1,TRBJ1-1,TGTGCCAGCAGACAGGGGACTGAAGCTTTCTTT,CASRQGTEAFF
-,-,TRBV28,TRBJ1-2,TGTGCCAGCAGTTTCCCCTTCCTGGGCGAATATGGCTACACCTTC,CASSFPFLGEYGYTF
TRBD1,-,TRBV11-3,TRBJ2-1,TGTGCCAGCAGCACCGCCGGGACAGCATTTTACAATGAGCAGTTCTTC,CASSTAGTAFYNEQFF
TRBD2,-,TRBV10-2,TRBJ2-7,TGCGCCAGCAGTGAGCCGGGGGGGGCCCGGGGCTACGAGCAGTACTTC,CASSEPGGARGYEQYF
-,-,TRBV7-8,TRBJ1-4,TGTGCCAGCAGCTTAGACAGGAATCATAATGAAAAACTGTTTTTT,CASSLDRNHNEKLFF
-,once,TRBV7-5,TRBJ2-7,TGTGTCAGAAGCTTAGAGATATACAGATACTACGAGCAGTACTTC,CVRSLEIYRYYEQYF
TRBD1,-,TRBV5-1,TRBJ2-2,TGCGCCAGCAGCTCCCAGGGGGTCGGGGAGCTGTTTTTT,CASSSQGVGELFF
-,-,TRBV5-6,TRBJ1-4,TGTGCCAGCAGCTTTCTGCGGGGTGAAAAACTGTTTTTT,CASSFLRGEKLFF
TRBD1,-,TRBV7-7,TRBJ1-5,TGTGCCAGCAGCTTAGGACAGGGCTCTCATCAGCCCCAGCATTTT,CASSLGQGSHQPQHF
-,-,TRBV7-9,TRBJ1-3,TGTGCCAGCAGCTTCCGGGTCGGGGGAAACACCATATATTTT,CASSFRVGGNTIYF
TRBD1,once,TRBV5-6,TRBJ1-2,TGTGCCAGCAGCTTTACCGACAGGGGCTTCTATGGCTACACCTTC,CASSFTDRGFYGYTF
TRBD2,-,TRBV27,TRBJ2-3,TGTGCCAGCAGTATCGCTGGACTAGCCACAGATACGCAGTATTTT,CASSIAGLATDTQYF